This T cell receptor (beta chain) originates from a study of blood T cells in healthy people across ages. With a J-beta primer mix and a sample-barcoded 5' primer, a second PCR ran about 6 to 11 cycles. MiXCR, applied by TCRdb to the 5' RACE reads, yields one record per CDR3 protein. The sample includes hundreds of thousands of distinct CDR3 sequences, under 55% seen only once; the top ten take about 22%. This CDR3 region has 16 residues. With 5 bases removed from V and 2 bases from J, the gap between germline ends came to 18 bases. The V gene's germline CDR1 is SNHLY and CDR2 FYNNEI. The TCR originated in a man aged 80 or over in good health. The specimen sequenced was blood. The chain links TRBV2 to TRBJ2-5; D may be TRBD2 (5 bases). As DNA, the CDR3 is TGTGCCAGCAGTCGAACTAGTCGCCGGTTTCAAGAGACCCAGTACTTC. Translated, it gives CASSRTSRRFQETQYF.